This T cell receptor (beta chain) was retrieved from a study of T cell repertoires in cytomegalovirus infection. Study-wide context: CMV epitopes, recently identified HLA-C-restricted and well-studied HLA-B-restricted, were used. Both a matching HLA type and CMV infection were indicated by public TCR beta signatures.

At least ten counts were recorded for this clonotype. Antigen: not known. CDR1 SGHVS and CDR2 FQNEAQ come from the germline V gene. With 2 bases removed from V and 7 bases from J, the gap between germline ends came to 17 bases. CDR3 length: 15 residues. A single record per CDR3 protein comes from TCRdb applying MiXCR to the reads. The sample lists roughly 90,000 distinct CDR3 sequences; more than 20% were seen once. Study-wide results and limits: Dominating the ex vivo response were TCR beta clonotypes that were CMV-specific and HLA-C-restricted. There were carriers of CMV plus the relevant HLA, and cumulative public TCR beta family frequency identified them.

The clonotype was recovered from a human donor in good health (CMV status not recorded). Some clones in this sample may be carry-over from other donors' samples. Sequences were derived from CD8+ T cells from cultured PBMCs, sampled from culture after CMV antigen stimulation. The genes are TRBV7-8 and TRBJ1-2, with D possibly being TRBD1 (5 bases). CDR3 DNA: TGTGCCAGCAGCTTAAAATCCCAGGGATCGGGTGGCTACACCTTC. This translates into CASSLKSQGSGGYTF.